A selection of T cell receptor beta chains follows, all from one sample in a study of CD8+ T cells in alopecia areata. Sequencing used immunoSEQ multiplex PCR; TCRdb keeps in-frame clones, though not all of them. This repertoire shows about 140,000 clones, 70% to 90% found once; its top ten account for around 13%. Sequencing used CD8+ T cells sorted from blood, obtained at week 4, from a patient treated with tofacitinib. The receptors come from a human donor with alopecia areata. Each CDR3 is given with its conserved first and last residue. The D gene is left open where the match is weak. Not every row has a clone size; where given, it reads once, few, many or a size class.

TRBJ1-2 | TRBV4-1 | . | . | TGCGCCAGCAGCCAAGATCGTAGCAGGGTCCATGGCTACACCTTC | CASSQDRSRVHGYTF
TRBJ2-3 | TRBV7-9 | few | . | TGTGCCAGCAGCCGTAGCGCCCCCACAGATACGCAGTATTTT | CASSRSAPTDTQYF
TRBJ2-1 | TRBV30 | . | . | TGTGCCTGGGGAGGAATAGCGGCGTACAATGAGCAGTTCTTC | CAWGGIAAYNEQFF
TRBJ2-4 | TRBV15 | few | . | TGTGCCACCAGCAGTACCAGGTCTCTAGGCAAAAACATTCAGTACTTC | CATSSTRSLGKNIQYF
TRBJ2-7 | TRBV30 | . | . | TGTGCCGCCGTTTGGAGCTACGAGCAGTACTTC | CAAVWSYEQYF
TRBJ2-7 | TRBV13 | . | . | TGTGCCAGCAGCTTAGGGGGGGAGTACTACGAGCAGTACTTC | CASSLGGEYYEQYF
TRBJ1-1 | TRBV13 | . | TRBD1 | TGTGCCAGCAGCTTAGAGGACAGGCCGGGGGCTTTCTTT | CASSLEDRPGAFF
TRBJ2-3 | TRBV30 | . | . | TGTGCCTGGAGAGACATGACCGGGACTCACCGCACAGATACGCAGTATTTT | CAWRDMTGTHRTDTQYF
TRBJ2-7 | TRBV30 | . | . | TGTGCCTGGAGTGAGAAGGTCTCCTACGAGCAGTACTTC | CAWSEKVSYEQYF
TRBJ2-7 | TRBV2 | . | . | TGTGCCAGCAGTGAAGCTCGCCTCCCCACCGTCGAGCAGTACTTC | CASSEARLPTVEQYF
TRBJ2-7 | TRBV5-1 | once | TRBD2 | TGCGCCAGCAGCACCGCTAGCGGAACCTACGAGCAGTACTTC | CASSTASGTYEQYF
TRBJ2-5 | TRBV7-9 | . | TRBD1 | TGTGCCAGCAGCCAGTGGGACAGGGAAGAGACCCAGTACTTC | CASSQWDREETQYF
TRBJ2-1 | TRBV20-1 | . | . | TGCAGTGCTGGCCACTACAATGAGCAGTTCTTC | CSAGHYNEQFF
TRBJ1-1 | TRBV2 | . | . | TGTGCCAGCAGGTCAGGGTACGACACTGAAGCTTTCTTT | CASRSGYDTEAFF
TRBJ2-7 | TRBV4-1 | . | . | TGCGCCAGCAGCCCGGACAGCTCCTACGAGCAGTACTTC | CASSPDSSYEQYF
TRBJ2-1 | TRBV7-2 | . | . | TGTGCCAGCAGCCCGGGACTGACGGGTATAAGTAGTGAGCAGTTCTTC | CASSPGLTGISSEQFF
TRBJ2-6 | TRBV13 | . | . | TGTGCCAGCAGCTCCATATTTACCTCTGGGGCCAACGTCCTGACTTTC | CASSSIFTSGANVLTF
TRBJ2-6 | TRBV27 | . | TRBD1 | TGTGCCAGCAGTTGGTCGGGGACAGGGGCCGCTGGGGCCAACGTCCTGACTTTC | CASSWSGTGAAGANVLTF
TRBJ2-1 | TRBV29-1 | few | TRBD2 | TGCAGCGTTGAGCGGGAGACCTACAATGAGCAGTTCTTC | CSVERETYNEQFF
TRBJ1-1 | TRBV29-1 | . | . | TGCAGCGTTGAAGGGAGGGGCCGAGGCTCCGACACTGAAGCTTTCTTT | CSVEGRGRGSDTEAFF
TRBJ2-6 | TRBV7-9 | . | TRBD1 | TGTGCCAGCAGCCCGCCGACAGGGGGAATTGGGGCCAACGTCCTGACTTTC | CASSPPTGGIGANVLTF
TRBJ2-7 | TRBV5-6 | . | TRBD2 | TGTGCCAGCAGCAACGGACTAGCGACCTACGAGCAGTACTTC | CASSNGLATYEQYF
TRBJ2-7 | TRBV5-4 | . | . | TGTGCCAGCAGACCCGAACAGGGTTCCACCTACGAGCAGTACTTC | CASRPEQGSTYEQYF
TRBJ2-3 | TRBV29-1 | . | . | TGCAGCGTTCCGGCGGCCTCTAGCACAGATACGCAGTATTTT | CSVPAASSTDTQYF
TRBJ2-2 | TRBV11-2 | . | . | TGTGCCAGCAGCTCGGAGCTGAACACCGGGGAGCTGTTTTTT | CASSSELNTGELFF
TRBJ2-7 | TRBV29-1 | . | . | TGCAGCGCCAGGGAGCCGGACGGTCAACCCTACGAGCAGTACTTC | CSAREPDGQPYEQYF
TRBJ2-1 | TRBV29-1 | . | . | TGCAGCGTTGACGGCCGGACAGGGGCTAGCGGGAACTCCTACAATGAGCAGTTCTTC | CSVDGRTGASGNSYNEQFF
TRBJ1-2 | TRBV29-1 | . | TRBD1 | TGCAGCGTTGTAGGGGACAGTTATGGCTACACCTTC | CSVVGDSYGYTF
TRBJ2-2 | TRBV5-6 | . | . | TGTGCCAGCAGCCCCGGGGGTGCCGGGGAGCTGTTTTTT | CASSPGGAGELFF
TRBJ2-7 | TRBV27 | . | . | TGTGCCAGCAGTTTATCAGTAGGGGATCGACCGGGCTACGAGCAGTACTTC | CASSLSVGDRPGYEQYF
TRBJ2-7 | TRBV4-1 | . | TRBD1 | TGCGCCAGCAGCCCGGGACAGGCTAGCTCCTACGAGCAGTACTTC | CASSPGQASSYEQYF
TRBJ1-1 | TRBV5-6 | . | . | TGTGCCAGCAGCTTGAGTTGGGGAAACACTGAAGCTTTCTTT | CASSLSWGNTEAFF
TRBJ1-5 | TRBV7-9 | . | . | TGTGCCAGCAGCTTAGGAGCTCCGGGGCCCCAGCATTTT | CASSLGAPGPQHF
TRBJ1-1 | TRBV29-1 | . | . | TGCAGCGCCGGGCTTAGTGAGGTACTTACGCGCTTCAACATGAACACTGAAGCTTTCTTT | CSAGLSEVLTRFNMNTEAFF
TRBJ1-1 | TRBV29-1 | . | . | TGCAGCGTTGAATTGGGCACTGAAGCTTTCTTT | CSVELGTEAFF
TRBJ2-7 | TRBV7-7 | . | . | TGTGCTAGCAGCCGACGGGGCGAGAGTTCCTACGAGCAGTACTTC | CASSRRGESSYEQYF
TRBJ1-1 | TRBV13 | . | TRBD1 | TGTGCCAGCAGCTCGATAACAGGGGGCGCCTCGGGGGACACTGAAGCTTTCTTT | CASSSITGGASGDTEAFF
TRBJ1-1 | TRBV7-2 | . | . | TGTGCCAGCAGCTTAGATGGGATCGCAACTGAAGCTTTCTTT | CASSLDGIATEAFF
TRBJ2-7 | TRBV7-9 | . | TRBD1 | TGTGCCAGCAGGCCCGACAGGGGGCATAGGAGCTACGAGCAGTACTTC | CASRPDRGHRSYEQYF
TRBJ1-4 | TRBV4-1 | . | . | TGCGCCAGCAGCCAAGTGGATGAAAAACTGTTTTTT | CASSQVDEKLFF
TRBJ2-4 | TRBV15 | . | . | TGTGCCACCTCCAGCCTAGCCAAAAACATTCAGTACTTC | CATSSLAKNIQYF
TRBJ2-7 | TRBV19 | . | . | TGTGCCAGTAGTATTGCCCAGGGGAAGAACGAGCAGTACTTC | CASSIAQGKNEQYF
TRBJ2-1 | TRBV29-1 | once | . | TGCAGCGTTGATGGGACGGATACCTACAATGAGCAGTTCTTC | CSVDGTDTYNEQFF
TRBJ2-1 | TRBV6-5 | . | TRBD2 | TGTGCCAGCAGTTCGGGACTAGCGGGAGCCTACAATGAGCAGTTCTTC | CASSSGLAGAYNEQFF
TRBJ1-1 | TRBV7-9 | . | . | TGTGCCAGCGAGGAGGACTCTATCATGAACACTGAAGCTTTCTTT | CASEEDSIMNTEAFF
TRBJ2-1 | TRBV5-1 | few | TRBD1 | TGCGCCAGCAGCTCGGGTGGACAGGGTCCCTACAATGAGCAGTTCTTC | CASSSGGQGPYNEQFF
TRBJ2-1 | TRBV2 | . | . | TGTGCCAGCACGACGAGAGTTGTCTACAATGAGCAGTTCTTC | CASTTRVVYNEQFF
TRBJ2-1 | TRBV2 | . | . | TGTGCCAGCAGTGAAAGGGGGTGGGGTGCTAATGAGCAGTTCTTC | CASSERGWGANEQFF
TRBJ2-2 | TRBV7-2 | . | . | TGTGCCAGCAGCTTAGAGAGGGGGTGGGAGCTGTTTTTT | CASSLERGWELFF
TRBJ2-3 | TRBV6-6 | . | . | TGTGCCAGCAGTTACGCCGTGGGGGGGCCCCCAGATACGCAGTATTTT | CASSYAVGGPPDTQYF
TRBJ1-2 | TRBV29-1 | . | . | TGCAGCGTTGAGACCAGGGATGGCTACACCTTC | CSVETRDGYTF
TRBJ2-1 | TRBV6-4 | . | . | TGTGCCAGCAGTACCGACAACTACAATGAGCAGTTCTTC | CASSTDNYNEQFF
TRBJ2-3 | TRBV27 | once | . | TGTGCCAGCAGCTCATTCCAGCGGCACCTCGCAGATACGCAGTATTTT | CASSSFQRHLADTQYF
TRBJ2-1 | TRBV19 | . | . | TGTGCCAGTAGTCCCGACTACTCCGAACACAATGAGCAGTTCTTC | CASSPDYSEHNEQFF
TRBJ1-1 | TRBV27 | . | . | TGTGCCAGCAGTTTATATTACAGCGACGGTGAAGCTTTCTTT | CASSLYYSDGEAFF